This TCR beta chain was identified in a study of blood T cell repertoires in COVID-19. Study in general: There were acute and convalescent COVID-19 samples, and they came from the United States, Italy and Spain.

The V and J ends lost 10 bases and 1 base respectively, with 5 bases between them. CDR3 length: 11 amino acids. CDR1 is MGHDK, CDR2 SYGVNS, per germline. TCRdb keeps only in-frame clones here, not all; method: immunoSEQ multiplex PCR. Of approximately 450,000 clones in the sample, 80% to 90% are singletons; the top ten hold around 1.1%. This clone is a singleton in its sample. Participant ages covered about 18 to 89 years across 25 or so US areas. Allocation to cohorts depended on clinical history reported by the participants. The clonotype originates from a man aged 25-45 years who had recovered from COVID-19. The chain recombines TRBV25-1 with TRBJ1-3; no clear D gene. Sequencing was carried out using PBMCs or T cells enriched from blood (not recorded which). The CDR3: CATLSGNTIYF. The CDR3 DNA reads as TGTGCCACCCTATCTGGAAACACCATATATTTT.